The clone carrying this T cell receptor beta chain was seen more than once but under ten times. What it binds is not known. As every portion of the isolated RNA was reverse transcribed, the sequencing read expressed TCRB transcripts. The study sequenced naive, central memory and regulatory T cell samples to an average of about 3.5 million reads. Assay used: immunoSEQ multiplex PCR; TCRdb lists only in-frame clones, some missing. The sample includes approximately 30,000 clones, less than 70% of them seen just once. V gave up 4 bases and J gave up 4 bases, with 18 bases separating them. CDR3 length: 15 residues. Germline assignment: CDR1 SQVTM and CDR2 ANQGSEA. This sample is part of a study of beta chain features in type 1 diabetes. Study context: The study found patients and healthy donors alike in age, gender and cell yields. Cells sorted and examined across all samples totaled more than 90,000,000. Overall study findings and caveats: TCRB CDR3s from Type 1 diabetes patients were moderately but significantly shorter in all four CD4+ subsets. The study found fewer insertions and more deletions at VDJ junctions in type 1 diabetes patients.

Sequencing was carried out using Tregs from blood. The chain combines TRBV29-1 with TRBJ2-3; possibly TRBD2 for D (5 bases). The clonotype was recovered from a woman aged 30 to 39 with type 1 diabetes. CDR3 residues: CSVVVSGHEADTQYF. In DNA, the CDR3 is TGCAGCGTTGTGGTAAGCGGCCATGAGGCAGATACGCAGTATTTT.